The rows below give T cell receptor beta chains drawn from one sample of a study of molecular identifiers for immune sequencing clone quantification. Via MiXCR, TCRdb re-called the PCR reads, giving one row per CDR3 protein. The sample contains a few hundred thousand distinct CDR3 sequences, about a fifth of which appear only once. Sequencing was done on a sample of naive CD8+ T cells from blood, with Jurkat cell RNA spiked in. The receptors originated from a human donor in good health. Some libraries in this study had Jurkat cell RNA spiked in. The CDR3 runs from the conserved cysteine through the conserved F or W. A D gene is named only where the DNA matches it firmly. For some rows the clone size is stated as once, few or many, or as a class when expanded; others skip it.

clone size: many
D gene: .
J gene: TRBJ1-5
V gene: TRBV7-2
CDR3 protein: CASTTMDGNQPQHF
CDR3 DNA: TGTGCCAGCACCACAATGGACGGGAATCAGCCCCAGCATTTT

clone size: many
D gene: .
J gene: TRBJ1-1
V gene: TRBV4-1
CDR3 protein: CASSRDPLNTEAFF
CDR3 DNA: TGCGCCAGCAGCCGAGACCCTCTGAACACTGAAGCTTTCTTT

clone size: .
D gene: .
J gene: TRBJ2-7
V gene: TRBV27
CDR3 protein: CASVPPSYEQYF
CDR3 DNA: TGTGCCAGCGTACCGCCCTCCTACGAGCAGTACTTC

clone size: .
D gene: TRBD2
J gene: TRBJ2-3
V gene: TRBV28
CDR3 protein: CASSLLFGTSSNTDTQYF
CDR3 DNA: TGTGCCAGCAGTTTACTGTTTGGGACTAGCAGTAACACAGATACGCAGTATTTT

clone size: many
D gene: TRBD1
J gene: TRBJ2-7
V gene: TRBV7-6
CDR3 protein: CASSTGGTYEQYF
CDR3 DNA: TGTGCCAGCAGTACAGGGGGGACCTACGAGCAGTACTTC

clone size: many
D gene: TRBD1
J gene: TRBJ1-1
V gene: TRBV24-1
CDR3 protein: CATSDGGQGHTEAFF
CDR3 DNA: TGTGCCACCAGTGACGGGGGACAGGGCCACACTGAAGCTTTCTTT

clone size: few
D gene: TRBD2
J gene: TRBJ2-5
V gene: TRBV4-3
CDR3 protein: CASSQDSGSRTETQYF
CDR3 DNA: TGCGCCAGCAGCCAAGATAGCGGGAGTAGAACGGAGACCCAGTACTTC

clone size: .
D gene: TRBD2
J gene: TRBJ2-1
V gene: TRBV11-2
CDR3 protein: CASSLLAGVNNEPFF
CDR3 DNA: TGTGCCAGCAGCTTACTAGCGGGAGTCAACAATGAGCCGTTCTTC

clone size: .
D gene: TRBD1
J gene: TRBJ2-2
V gene: TRBV7-9
CDR3 protein: CASSSPDRASGTGELFF
CDR3 DNA: TGTGCCAGCAGCTCTCCGGACAGGGCGAGTGGAACCGGGGAGCTGTTTTTT

clone size: many
D gene: .
J gene: TRBJ1-2
V gene: TRBV20-1
CDR3 protein: CSARDATEIPNYGYTF
CDR3 DNA: TGCAGTGCTAGAGACGCGACAGAGATTCCTAACTATGGCTACACCTTC

clone size: many
D gene: TRBD2
J gene: TRBJ2-5
V gene: TRBV12-3/TRBV12-4
CDR3 protein: CASNPGRGFTLADQETQYF
CDR3 DNA: TGTGCCAGCAACCCGGGCAGGGGATTCACACTAGCGGACCAAGAGACCCAGTACTTC

clone size: .
D gene: .
J gene: TRBJ2-1
V gene: TRBV7-2
CDR3 protein: CASSLDPEPSYNEQFF
CDR3 DNA: TGTGCCAGCAGCTTAGATCCAGAACCCTCCTACAACGAGCAGTTCTTC

clone size: many
D gene: TRBD2
J gene: TRBJ2-3
V gene: TRBV19
CDR3 protein: CASSLLTASGRADTQYF
CDR3 DNA: TGTGCCAGTAGCCTCCTGACTGCTAGCGGGAGGGCAGATACGCAGTATTTT

clone size: .
D gene: TRBD1
J gene: TRBJ2-3
V gene: TRBV6-1
CDR3 protein: CASSPQTGGWTDTQYF
CDR3 DNA: TGTGCCAGCAGTCCTCAGACAGGGGGCTGGACAGATACGCAGTATTTT

clone size: .
D gene: .
J gene: TRBJ1-1
V gene: TRBV7-9
CDR3 protein: CASSPDGVNTEAFF
CDR3 DNA: TGTGCCAGCAGCCCGGACGGTGTTAACACTGAAGCTTTCTTT

clone size: many
D gene: .
J gene: TRBJ1-1
V gene: TRBV4-3
CDR3 protein: CASSQERDGWSEAFF
CDR3 DNA: TGCGCCAGCAGCCAAGAGCGGGACGGGTGGTCTGAAGCTTTCTTT

clone size: few
D gene: .
J gene: TRBJ2-7
V gene: TRBV25-1
CDR3 protein: CASSGLIGGSYEQYF
CDR3 DNA: TGTGCCAGCAGTGGATTGATCGGTGGGTCCTACGAGCAGTACTTC

clone size: many
D gene: .
J gene: TRBJ2-7
V gene: TRBV27
CDR3 protein: CASSSRGAYEQYF
CDR3 DNA: TGTGCCAGCAGTTCCAGGGGGGCCTACGAGCAGTACTTC

clone size: many
D gene: TRBD1
J gene: TRBJ1-1
V gene: TRBV5-1
CDR3 protein: CASSWTGGRTEAFF
CDR3 DNA: TGCGCCAGCAGCTGGACAGGGGGGAGGACTGAAGCTTTCTTT

clone size: many
D gene: .
J gene: TRBJ1-2
V gene: TRBV24-1
CDR3 protein: CATSGSDATPDRVYGYTF
CDR3 DNA: TGTGCCACCAGTGGTTCGGATGCAACTCCGGACAGAGTATATGGCTACACCTTC

clone size: .
D gene: TRBD1
J gene: TRBJ1-6
V gene: TRBV13
CDR3 protein: CASQLRDSYNSPLHF
CDR3 DNA: TGTGCCAGCCAACTGAGGGACAGTTATAATTCACCCCTCCACTTT

clone size: many
D gene: .
J gene: TRBJ1-5
V gene: TRBV5-6
CDR3 protein: CASSLEGVYNQPQHF
CDR3 DNA: TGTGCCAGCAGCTTGGAGGGGGTCTACAATCAGCCCCAGCATTTT

clone size: many
D gene: TRBD2
J gene: TRBJ2-1
V gene: TRBV12-3/TRBV12-4
CDR3 protein: CASELSRTSGGSYNEQFF
CDR3 DNA: TGTGCCAGTGAGTTAAGCCGTACTAGCGGGGGTTCCTACAATGAGCAGTTCTTC

clone size: few
D gene: .
J gene: TRBJ2-1
V gene: TRBV3-1
CDR3 protein: CASSKTGYEQFF
CDR3 DNA: TGTGCCAGCAGCAAAACAGGGTATGAGCAGTTCTTC

clone size: many
D gene: TRBD2
J gene: TRBJ2-5
V gene: TRBV20-1
CDR3 protein: CSARASGRETQYF
CDR3 DNA: TGCAGTGCTAGGGCTAGCGGTCGCGAGACCCAGTACTTC